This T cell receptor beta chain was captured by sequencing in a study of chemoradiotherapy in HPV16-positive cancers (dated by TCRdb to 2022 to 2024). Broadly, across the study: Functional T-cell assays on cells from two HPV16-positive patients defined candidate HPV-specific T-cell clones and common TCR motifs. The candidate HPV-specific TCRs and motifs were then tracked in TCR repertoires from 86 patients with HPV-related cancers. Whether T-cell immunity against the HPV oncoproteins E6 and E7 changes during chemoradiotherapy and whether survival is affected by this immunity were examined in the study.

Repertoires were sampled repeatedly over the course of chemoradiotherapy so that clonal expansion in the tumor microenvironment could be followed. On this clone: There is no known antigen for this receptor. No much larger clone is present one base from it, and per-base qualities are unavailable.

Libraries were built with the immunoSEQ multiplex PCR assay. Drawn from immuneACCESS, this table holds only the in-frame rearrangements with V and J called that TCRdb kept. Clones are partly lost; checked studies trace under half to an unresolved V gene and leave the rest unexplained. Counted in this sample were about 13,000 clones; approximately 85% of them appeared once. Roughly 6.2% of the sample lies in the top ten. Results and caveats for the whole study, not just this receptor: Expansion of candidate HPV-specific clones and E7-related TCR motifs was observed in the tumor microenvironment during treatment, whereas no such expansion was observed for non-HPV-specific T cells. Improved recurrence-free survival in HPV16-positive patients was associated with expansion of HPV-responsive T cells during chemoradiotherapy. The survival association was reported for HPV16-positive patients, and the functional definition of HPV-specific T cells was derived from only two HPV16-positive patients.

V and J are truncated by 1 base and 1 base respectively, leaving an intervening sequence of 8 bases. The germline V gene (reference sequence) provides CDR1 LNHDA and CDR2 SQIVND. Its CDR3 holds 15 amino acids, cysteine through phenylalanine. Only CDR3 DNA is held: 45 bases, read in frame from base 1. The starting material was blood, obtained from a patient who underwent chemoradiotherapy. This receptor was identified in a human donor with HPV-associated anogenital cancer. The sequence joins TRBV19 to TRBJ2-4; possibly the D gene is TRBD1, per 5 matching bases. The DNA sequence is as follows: TGTGCCAGTAGTATAGTGGCAGGGGCCAAAAACATTCAGTACTTC. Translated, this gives CASSIVAGAKNIQYF.